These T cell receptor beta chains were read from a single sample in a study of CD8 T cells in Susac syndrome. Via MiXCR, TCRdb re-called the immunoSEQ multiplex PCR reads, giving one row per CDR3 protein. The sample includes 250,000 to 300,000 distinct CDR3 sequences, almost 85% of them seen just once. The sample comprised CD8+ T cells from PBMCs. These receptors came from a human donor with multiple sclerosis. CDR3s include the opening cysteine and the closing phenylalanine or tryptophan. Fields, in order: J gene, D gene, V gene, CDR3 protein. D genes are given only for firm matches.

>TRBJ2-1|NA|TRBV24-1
CATSDLDLAQGGNEQFF
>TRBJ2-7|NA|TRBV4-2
CASSPDGASYEQYF
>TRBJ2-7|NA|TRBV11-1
CASSLYLGYEQYF
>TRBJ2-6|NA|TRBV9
CASSDNRVGWVSGANVLTF
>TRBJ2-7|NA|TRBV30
CAWSPGLFTYEQYF
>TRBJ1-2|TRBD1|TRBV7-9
CASSYGTDSFYGYTF
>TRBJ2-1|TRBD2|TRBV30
CAWSALSGSGHEQFF
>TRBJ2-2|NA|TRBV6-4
CASSEDGELFF
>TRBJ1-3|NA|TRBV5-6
CASSLEVTGNTIYF
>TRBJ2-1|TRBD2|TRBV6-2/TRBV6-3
CATKTSGEQFF
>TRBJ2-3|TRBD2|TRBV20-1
CSAWTSGRALGTDTQYF
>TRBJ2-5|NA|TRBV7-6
CASSLAPETQYF
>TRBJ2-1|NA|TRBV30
CAWGDVGSTNEQFF
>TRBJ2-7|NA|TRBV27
CASSPRFPVSYEQYF
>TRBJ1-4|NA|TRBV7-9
CASSLPNGRAGNEKLFF
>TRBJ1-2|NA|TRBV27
CASSLRAGHYYGYTF
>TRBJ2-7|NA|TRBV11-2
CASSSSRAGWVYEQYF
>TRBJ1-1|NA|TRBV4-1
CASSQGVVAEAFF
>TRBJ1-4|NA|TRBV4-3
CASSQIVTPKVGEKLFF
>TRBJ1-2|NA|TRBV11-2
CASSSGGVYGYTF
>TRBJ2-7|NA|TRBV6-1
CASSEGHDAGYSSEQYF
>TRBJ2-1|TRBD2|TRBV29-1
CSVEVIPGGRISYNEQFF
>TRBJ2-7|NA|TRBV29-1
CSVLTLPFYEQYF
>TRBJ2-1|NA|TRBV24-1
CATSDATIDEQFF
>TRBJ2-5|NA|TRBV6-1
CASSAGTEQETQYF
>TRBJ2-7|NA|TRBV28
CASSPLEVATYEQYF
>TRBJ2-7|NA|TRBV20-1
CSATFGATASYEQYF
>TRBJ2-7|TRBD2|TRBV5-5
CASSATSGRTYEQYF
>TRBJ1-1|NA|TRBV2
CASSEGFGGMNTEAFF
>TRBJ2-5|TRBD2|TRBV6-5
CASSYGGAQYF
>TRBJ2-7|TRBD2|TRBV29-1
CSVELGLAGEFYEQYF
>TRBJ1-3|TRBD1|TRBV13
CASSLTGSPGNTIYF
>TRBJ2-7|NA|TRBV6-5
CASSYSWQGGGEQYF
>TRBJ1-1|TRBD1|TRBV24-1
CATSDLNRDRVNTEAFF
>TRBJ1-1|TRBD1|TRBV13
CASSERGLSEAFF
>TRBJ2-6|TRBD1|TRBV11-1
CASSLSGWKRGPSGANVLTF
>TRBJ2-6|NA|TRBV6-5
CASILAWSSGANVLTF
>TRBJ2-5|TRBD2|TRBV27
CASSSGLALETQYF
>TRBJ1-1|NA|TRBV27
CASSLSPRSTEAFF
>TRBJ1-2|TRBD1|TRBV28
CASSLHPFEGARGDYGYTF
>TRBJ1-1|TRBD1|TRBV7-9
CASSSEGQQAFF
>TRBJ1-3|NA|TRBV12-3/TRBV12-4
CASSLGRETSGNTIYF
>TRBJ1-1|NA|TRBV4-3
CASSQDIREIYTEAFF
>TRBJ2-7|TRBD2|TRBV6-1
CASSLKTSGSFDEQYF
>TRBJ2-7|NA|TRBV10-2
CASSEWATREQYF
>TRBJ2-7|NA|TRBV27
CATKNSGLREQYF
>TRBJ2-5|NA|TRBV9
CASSAGALRETQYF
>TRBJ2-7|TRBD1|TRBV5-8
CASSLGTGSGGYEQYF
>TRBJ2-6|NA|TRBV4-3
CASSQEQGSGANVLTF
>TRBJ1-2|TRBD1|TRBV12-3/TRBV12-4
CASRGQGAILYGYTF
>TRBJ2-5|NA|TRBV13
CASSLTREGGPETQYF
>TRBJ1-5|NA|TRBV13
CASSFGTGSNQPQHF
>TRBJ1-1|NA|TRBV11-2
CASEGWANTEAFF
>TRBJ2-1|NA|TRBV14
CASSPTWSEQFF
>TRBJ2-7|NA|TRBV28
CASSYEDGADPYEQYF